The 14 T cell receptor beta chains presented below share a single source sample, sequenced in a study of tumor-infiltrating lymphocytes in primary liver carcinoma. From roughly 500 ng total RNA, TCR beta cDNA was generated with a primer in the constant region. Slightly modified ARM-PCR served as the procedure for the TCR beta libraries. These libraries came from three rounds of nested multiplex PCR. The first two PCR rounds used TRBV1-TRBV30 primers with a Cbeta primer, around 10 cycles each. TCRdb used MiXCR to reprocess the multiplex PCR reads, holding one entry per CDR3 protein. The table lists around 330,000 distinct CDR3 sequences, 60% to 80% of them singletons. Both blood RNA, taken from unsorted whole blood, and germline DNA were extracted. The sequenced sample was peripheral blood. These receptors originate from a man aged 40-49 years with primary liver carcinoma and hepatitis B virus infection.

Concerning this clonotype: A much larger clone lies one base from this, so it may be a read error. The genes are TRBV10-2 and TRBJ2-1, with D perhaps matching TRBD2 (6 bases). The CDR3 is made up of 14 amino acids. Germline-derived CDR1 and CDR2 are WSHSY and SAAADI. The V and J ends lost 4 bases and 9 bases respectively, with 16 bases between them. CDR3 nucleotides: TGCGCCAGCAGTGCTAGCGTGAGGGCCTTTGAGCAGTTCTTC. It encodes CASSASVRAFEQFF.

This clonotype was observed a single time. The chain combines TRBV30 with TRBJ2-7; no firm D call. This CDR3 has 12 amino acids. Trimming stripped 0 bases from V and 9 bases from J, with 12 bases between. From germline, CDR1 is GTSNPN and CDR2 SVGIG (reference sequence). CDR3 loop: CAWSVSLGGQYF. The CDR3 DNA reads TGTGCCTGGAGTGTGTCCCTCGGCGGGCAGTACTTC.

Of note for this clonotype: A much larger clone sits a single nucleotide away, making a read error possible. The V call is TRBV12-5, the J call TRBJ2-5; D uncertain. V lost 8 bases to trimming and J lost 3 bases, with 13 bases between them. Germline CDR1 is LGHNT and CDR2 is FRNRAP. This CDR3 comprises 13 residues. The CDR3 region is CASRPASEETQYF. Written as DNA, the CDR3 is TGTGCTAGTCGACCTGCGAGTGAAGAGACCCAGTACTTC.

The J gene is TRBJ2-7, the V gene TRBV6-5; 8 positions match TRBD1. The CDR3 spans 15 residues. The V gene's germline CDR1 is MNHEY and CDR2 SVGAGI. V dropped 7 bases and J dropped 2; count of bases not matched to a gene: 10. CDR3 loop: CASTFEQGDPYEQYF. CDR3 nucleotides: TGTGCCAGCACTTTCGAACAGGGGGATCCCTACGAGCAGTACTTC.

The chain carries TRBV4-1 and TRBJ1-2, with 7 bases lining up with TRBD1. The CDR3 has 15 amino acids. V shed 0 bases and J 8 bases; nucleotides not matched to a gene: 9. Looked up from germline, CDR1 is MGHRA and CDR2 is YSYEKL. CDR3 region: CASSQEWQGGRGYTF. CDR3 DNA sequence: TGCGCCAGCAGCCAAGAATGGCAGGGGGGAAGAGGCTACACCTTC.

For this clonotype: A read error may account for a junction end that differs from germline. CDR3 DNA sequence: TGTACCAGTAGTCCCCGGGACTATTCTCAGTTCTTC. It yields the protein CTSSPRDYSQFF. V and J are TRBV11-1 and TRBJ2-1, with 7 bases fitting TRBD2. CDR1 is SGHAT, CDR2 FQDESV, per germline (reference sequence). CDR3 length: 12 amino acids. Supplemented by reference TRBV11-1 and TRBJ2-1, the full variable domain reads EAEVAQSPRYKITEKSQAVAFWCDPISGHATLYWYRQILGQGPELLVQFQDESVVDDSQLPKDRFSAERLKGVDSTLKIQPAELGDSAMYLCTSSPRDYSQFFGPGTRLTVL.

Note on this clonotype: The junction shows a germline mismatch at one end, possibly a read error. The chain recombines TRBV20-1 with TRBJ2-4; D is undetermined. This CDR3 is built from 17 residues. CDR1 and CDR2 (germline): DFQATT, SNEGSKA (reference sequence). CDR3 amino acids: CGARDMTATLAKNIQYF. CDR3 bases: TGCGGTGCTAGAGATATGACGGCAACTTTAGCCAAAAACATTCAGTACTTC.

The chain uses TRBV28 and TRBJ2-4, with D maybe TRBD1 (5 bases). V dropped 2 bases and J dropped 0 bases, with 8 bases sitting between them. CDR3 length: 15 residues. Germline V gives CDR1 MDHEN, CDR2 SYDVKM. The CDR3 DNA follows: TGTGCCAGCAGTTTACCGGACATAGCCAAAAACATTCAGTACTTC. Translation: CASSLPDIAKNIQYF.

Points on this clonotype: At one end the junction does not follow the germline gene, possibly because of a read error. The chain links TRBV30 to TRBJ2-5, with D perhaps TRBD1 (7 bases). The CDR3 sequence is 13 residues long. Germline assignment: CDR1 GTSNPN and CDR2 SVGIG (reference sequence). The DNA for the CDR3 is TGTCCCTGGAATTCAGGGGGGATAGAGACCCAGTACTTC. It specifies CPWNSGGIETQYF.

A remark on this clonotype: The junction differs from germline at one of its ends, possibly a read error. The V call is TRBV5-1, the J call TRBJ1-1, with D perhaps TRBD1 (5 bases). Germline CDR1 reads SGHRS; CDR2 reads YFSETQ. This CDR3 has 15 residues. This CDR3 reads CASILTTNRRPEAFF. CDR3 DNA sequence: TGCGCCAGCATCTTGACAACCAACAGGAGACCAGAAGCTTTCTTT.

A remark on this clonotype: This may arise from a read error, as a much more abundant clone is one base away. The CDR3 here is CTSTNHANYEQFF. Written as DNA, the CDR3 is TGTACCAGCACCAATCATGCGAACTATGAGCAGTTCTTC. The chain uses TRBV6-6 and TRBJ2-1; D gene ambiguous. The CDR3 contains 13 residues. The V gene's germline CDR1 is MNHNY and CDR2 SVGAGI (reference sequence).

Comments on this clonotype: The junction departs from germline at one end; a sequencing error may be responsible. DNA for the CDR3: TGCGCCACCAGCTTGGCTACAGCTAACTATGGCTACACCTTC. This translates into CATSLATANYGYTF. The rearrangement joins TRBV5-1 to TRBJ1-2; the D is unclear. The germline CDR1 and CDR2 sequences are SGHRS and YFSETQ. CDR3 length: 14 residues. The entire variable domain, with the rest obtained from reference TRBV5-1 and TRBJ1-2, is as follows: KAGVTQTPRYLIKTRGQQVTLSCSPISGHRSVSWYQQTPGQGLQFLFEYFSETQRNKGNFPGRFSGRQFSNSRSEMNVSTLELGDSALYLCATSLATANYGYTFGSGTRLTVV.

Remarks on this clonotype: One base away lies a much larger clone, so this may be a sequencing read error. The rearrangement uses TRBV4-2 and TRBJ2-3; 7 nucleotides align to TRBD2. Germline V gene lookup returns CDR1 LGHNA and CDR2 YNFKEQ. This CDR3 has 15 amino acids. As DNA, the CDR3 is TGTGCCGGCAGCCGCGGACTAGGAGTCACAGATACGCAGTATTTT. Amino acid sequence: CAGSRGLGVTDTQYF.

This clonotype was recorded many times. The J gene is TRBJ1-1, the V gene TRBV10-2; D perhaps matches TRBD1 (5 bases). This CDR3 spans 12 amino acids. V was trimmed by 11 bases and J by 3 bases, leaving 13 bases between them. Germline loops: CDR1 WSHSY, CDR2 SAAADI. The CDR3 nucleotides are TGCGCCGCTCAGCAGGGTGACACTGAAGCTTTCTTT. This codes for CAAQQGDTEAFF.